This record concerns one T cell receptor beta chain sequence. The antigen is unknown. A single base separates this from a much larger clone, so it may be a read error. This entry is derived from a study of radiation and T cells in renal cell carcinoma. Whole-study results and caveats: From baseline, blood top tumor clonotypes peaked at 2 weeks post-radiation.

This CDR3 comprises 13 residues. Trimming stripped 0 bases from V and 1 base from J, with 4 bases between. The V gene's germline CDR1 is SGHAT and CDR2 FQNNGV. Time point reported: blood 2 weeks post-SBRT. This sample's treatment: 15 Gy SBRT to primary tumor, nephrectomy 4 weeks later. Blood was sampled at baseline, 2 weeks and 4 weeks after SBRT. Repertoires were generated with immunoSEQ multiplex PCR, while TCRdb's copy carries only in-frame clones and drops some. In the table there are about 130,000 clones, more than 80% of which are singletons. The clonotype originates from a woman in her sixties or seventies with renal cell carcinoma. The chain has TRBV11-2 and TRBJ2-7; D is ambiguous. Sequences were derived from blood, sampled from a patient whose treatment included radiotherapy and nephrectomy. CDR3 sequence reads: CASSLDRSYEQYF. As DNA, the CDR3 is TGTGCCAGCAGCTTAGACAGATCCTACGAGCAGTACTTC.